This T cell receptor beta chain originates from a study of blood T cell repertoires in COVID-19. V lost 0 bases, J lost 4 bases, and 17 bases lay in between. The CDR3 loop spans 17 amino acids. Germline CDR1 reads LGHNA; CDR2 reads YNFKEQ. Assay used: immunoSEQ multiplex PCR; TCRdb lists only in-frame clones, some missing. There are 200,000 to 250,000 clones in the sample; 65% to 85% occur only once, and 1.3% lies in the top ten. The sequencing sample was made of peripheral blood. The receptor's source is a woman in her twenties or thirties with COVID-19, enrolled during active disease. This chain connects TRBV4-2 to TRBJ2-3; tentative D call: TRBD1 (6 bases). CDR3 nucleotide sequence: TGTGCCAGCAGCCAAGAAGCGGTCAGGGGATGGTCAGATACGCAGTATTTT. It specifies CASSQEAVRGWSDTQYF.